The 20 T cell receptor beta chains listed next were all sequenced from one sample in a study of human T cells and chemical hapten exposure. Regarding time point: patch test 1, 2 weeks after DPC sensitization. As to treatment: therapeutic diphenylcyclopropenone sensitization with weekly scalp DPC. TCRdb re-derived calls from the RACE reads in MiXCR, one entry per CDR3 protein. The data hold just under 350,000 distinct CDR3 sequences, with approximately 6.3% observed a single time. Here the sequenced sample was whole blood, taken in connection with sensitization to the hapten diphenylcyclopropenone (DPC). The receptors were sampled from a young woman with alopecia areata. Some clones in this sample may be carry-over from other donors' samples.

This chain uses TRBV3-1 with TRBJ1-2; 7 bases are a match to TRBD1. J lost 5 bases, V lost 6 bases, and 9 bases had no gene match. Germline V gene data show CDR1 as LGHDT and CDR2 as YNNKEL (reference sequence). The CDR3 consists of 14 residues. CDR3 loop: CASSSDRRNYGYTF. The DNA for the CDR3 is TGTGCCAGCAGTTCGGACAGGAGAAATTATGGCTACACCTTC.

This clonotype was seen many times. CDR3 residues: CASSYGTGLSYEQYF. In DNA form, the CDR3 reads TGTGCCAGCAGTTACGGGACAGGGCTATCCTACGAGCAGTACTTC. V usage is TRBV6-5 and J usage is TRBJ2-7; 9 bases agree with TRBD1. The CDR3 has 15 amino acids. Germline lookup yields CDR1 MNHEY and CDR2 SVGAGI. Unmatched junction bases numbered 3, after V lost 2 bases and J lost 1 base.

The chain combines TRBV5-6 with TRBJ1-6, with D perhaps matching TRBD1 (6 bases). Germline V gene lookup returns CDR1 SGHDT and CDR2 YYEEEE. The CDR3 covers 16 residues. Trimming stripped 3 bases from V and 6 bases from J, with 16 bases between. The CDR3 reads CASSSAGAGSNSPLHF. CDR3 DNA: TGTGCCAGCAGCTCCGCGGGGGCAGGGAGTAATTCACCCCTCCACTTT. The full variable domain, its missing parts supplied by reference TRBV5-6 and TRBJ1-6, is DAGVTQSPTHLIKTRGQQVTLRCSPKSGHDTVSWYQQALGQGPQFIFQYYEEEERQRGNFPDRFSGHQFPNYSSELNVNALLLGDSALYLCASSSAGAGSNSPLHFGNGTRLTVT.

The CDR3 region has the DNA TGCAGTGCTAGAGAGCCCCCCCACAGGGGGCATCGGAAAGCTTTCTTT. This codes for CSAREPPHRGHRKAFF. This chain uses TRBV20-1 with TRBJ1-1; 9 positions match TRBD1. Germline V gene sequence: CDR1 DFQATT, CDR2 SNEGSKA (reference sequence). J was trimmed by 9 bases and V by 0 bases; bases with no gene match: 14. CDR3 length equals 16 residues.

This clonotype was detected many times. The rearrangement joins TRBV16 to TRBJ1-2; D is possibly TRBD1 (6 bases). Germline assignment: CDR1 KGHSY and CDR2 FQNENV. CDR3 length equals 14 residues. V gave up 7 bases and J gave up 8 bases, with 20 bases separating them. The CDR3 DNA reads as TGTGCCAGCACCCCTCTGGGGGCAGGGGAAGGCTACACCTTC. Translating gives CASTPLGAGEGYTF.

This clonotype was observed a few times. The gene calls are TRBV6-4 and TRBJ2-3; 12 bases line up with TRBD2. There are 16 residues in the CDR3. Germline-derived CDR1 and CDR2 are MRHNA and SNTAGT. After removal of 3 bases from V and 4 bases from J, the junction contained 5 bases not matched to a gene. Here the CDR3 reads CASSETSGGPPDTQYF. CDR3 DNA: TGTGCCAGCAGTGAAACTAGCGGGGGGCCGCCAGATACGCAGTATTTT.

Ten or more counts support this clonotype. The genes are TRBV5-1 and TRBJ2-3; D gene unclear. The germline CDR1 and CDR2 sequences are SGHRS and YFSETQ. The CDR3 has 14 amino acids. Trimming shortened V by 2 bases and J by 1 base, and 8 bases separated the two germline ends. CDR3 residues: CASSFPTRTDTQYF. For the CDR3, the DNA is TGCGCCAGCAGCTTCCCGACTCGCACAGATACGCAGTATTTT.

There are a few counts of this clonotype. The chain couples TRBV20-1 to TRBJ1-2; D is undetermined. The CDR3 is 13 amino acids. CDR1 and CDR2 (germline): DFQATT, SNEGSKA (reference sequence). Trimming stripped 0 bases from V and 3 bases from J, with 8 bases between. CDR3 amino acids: CSAREGSDYGYTF. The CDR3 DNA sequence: TGCAGTGCTAGAGAAGGGAGTGACTATGGCTACACCTTC.

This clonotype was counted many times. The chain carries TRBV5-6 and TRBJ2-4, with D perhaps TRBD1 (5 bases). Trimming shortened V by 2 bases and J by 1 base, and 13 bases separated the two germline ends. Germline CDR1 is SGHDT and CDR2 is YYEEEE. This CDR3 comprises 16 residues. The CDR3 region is CASSFSGYGAKNIQYF. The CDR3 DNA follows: TGTGCCAGCAGCTTTTCAGGGTACGGGGCCAAAAACATTCAGTACTTC.

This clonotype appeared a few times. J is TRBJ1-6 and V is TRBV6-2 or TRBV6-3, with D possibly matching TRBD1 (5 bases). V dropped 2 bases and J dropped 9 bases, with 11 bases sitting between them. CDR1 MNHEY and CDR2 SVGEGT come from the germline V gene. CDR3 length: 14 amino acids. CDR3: CASSYRQGGSPLHF. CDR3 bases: TGTGCCAGCAGTTACCGCCAGGGAGGTTCACCCCTCCACTTT.

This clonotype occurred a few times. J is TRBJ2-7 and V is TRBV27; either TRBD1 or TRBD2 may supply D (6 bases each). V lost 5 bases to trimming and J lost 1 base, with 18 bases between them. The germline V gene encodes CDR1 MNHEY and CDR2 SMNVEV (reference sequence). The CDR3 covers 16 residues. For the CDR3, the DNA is TGTGCCAGCAGTGCCCCGGGGGCGGTTTTTTCCTACGAGCAGTACTTC. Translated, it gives CASSAPGAVFSYEQYF.

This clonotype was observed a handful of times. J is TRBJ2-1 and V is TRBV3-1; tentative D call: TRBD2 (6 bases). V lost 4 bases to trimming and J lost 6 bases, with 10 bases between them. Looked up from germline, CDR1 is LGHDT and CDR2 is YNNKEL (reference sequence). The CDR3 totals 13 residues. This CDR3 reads CASSLERANEQFF. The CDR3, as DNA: TGTGCCAGCAGCCTGGAGCGGGCCAATGAGCAGTTCTTC.

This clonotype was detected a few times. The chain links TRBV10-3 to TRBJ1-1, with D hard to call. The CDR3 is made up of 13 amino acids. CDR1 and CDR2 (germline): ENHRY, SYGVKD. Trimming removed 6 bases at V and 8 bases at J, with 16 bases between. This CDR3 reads CAIRPRGSIEAFF. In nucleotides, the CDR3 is TGTGCCATCAGGCCACGTGGATCCATAGAAGCTTTCTTT.

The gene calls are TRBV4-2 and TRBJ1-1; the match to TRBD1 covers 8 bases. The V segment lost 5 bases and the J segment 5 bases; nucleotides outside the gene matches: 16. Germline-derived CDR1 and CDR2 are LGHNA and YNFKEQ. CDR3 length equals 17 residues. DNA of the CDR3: TGTGCCAGCAGCTCTACAGTCTTCGGACAGGGAGAAACTGAAGCTTTCTTT. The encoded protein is CASSSTVFGQGETEAFF.

The CDR3 sequence is CAISEITQETQYF. The CDR3 DNA sequence: TGTGCCATCAGTGAAATAACTCAAGAGACCCAGTACTTC. V gene TRBV10-3 combines with J gene TRBJ2-5; D gene uncertain. Germline CDR1 and CDR2: ENHRY and SYGVKD. The CDR3 consists of 13 residues. Deletions cut 3 bases from V and 2 bases from J, with 7 bases between.

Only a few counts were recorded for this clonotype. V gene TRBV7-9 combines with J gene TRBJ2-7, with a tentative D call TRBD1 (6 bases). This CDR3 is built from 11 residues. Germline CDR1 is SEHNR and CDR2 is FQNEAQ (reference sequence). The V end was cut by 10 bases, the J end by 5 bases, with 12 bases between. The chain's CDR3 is CATGAGDEQYF. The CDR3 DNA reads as TGTGCCACCGGCGCAGGGGACGAGCAGTACTTC. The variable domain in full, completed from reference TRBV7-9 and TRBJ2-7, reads DTGVSQNPRHKITKRGQNVTFRCDPISEHNRLYWYRQTLGQGPEFLTYFQNEAQLEKSRLLSDRFSAERPKGSFSTLEIQRTEQGDSAMYLCATGAGDEQYFGPGTRLTVT.

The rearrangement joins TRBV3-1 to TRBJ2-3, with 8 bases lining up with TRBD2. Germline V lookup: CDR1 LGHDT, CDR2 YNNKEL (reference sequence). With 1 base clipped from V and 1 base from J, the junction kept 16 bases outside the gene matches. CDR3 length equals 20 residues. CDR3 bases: TGTGCCAGCAGCCAAGGCCCGTACCGGGGGGGATTTCCTGGCACAGATACGCAGTATTTT. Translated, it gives CASSQGPYRGGFPGTDTQYF.

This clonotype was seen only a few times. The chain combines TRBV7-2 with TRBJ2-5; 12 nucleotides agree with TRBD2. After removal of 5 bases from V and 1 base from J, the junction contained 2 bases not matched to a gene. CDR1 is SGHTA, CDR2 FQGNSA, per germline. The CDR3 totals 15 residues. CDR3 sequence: CASSRTSGAQETQYF. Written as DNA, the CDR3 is TGTGCCAGCAGCCGGACTAGCGGGGCCCAAGAGACCCAGTACTTC. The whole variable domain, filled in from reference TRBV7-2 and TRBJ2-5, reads GAGVSQSPSNKVTEKGKDVELRCDPISGHTALYWYRQSLGQGLEFLIYFQGNSAPDKSGLPSDRFSAERTGGSVSTLTIQRTQQEDSAVYLCASSRTSGAQETQYFGPGTRLLVL.

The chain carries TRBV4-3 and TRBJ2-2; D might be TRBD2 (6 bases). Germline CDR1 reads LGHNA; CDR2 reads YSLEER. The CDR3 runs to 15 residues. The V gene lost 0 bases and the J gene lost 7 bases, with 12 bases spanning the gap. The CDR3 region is CASSQDRGGRGELFF. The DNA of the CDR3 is TGCGCCAGCAGCCAAGATAGGGGAGGTCGCGGGGAGCTGTTTTTT.

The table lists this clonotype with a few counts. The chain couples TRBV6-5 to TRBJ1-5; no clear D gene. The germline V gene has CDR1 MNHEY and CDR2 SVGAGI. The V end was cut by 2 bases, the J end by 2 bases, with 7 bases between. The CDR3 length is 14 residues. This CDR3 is CASSYKKGNQPQHF. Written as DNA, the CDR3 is TGTGCCAGCAGTTACAAGAAGGGCAATCAGCCCCAGCATTTT.